Following are 24 T cell receptor beta chains from one sample sequenced in a study of cytomegalovirus exposure and HLA in healthy donors. This PCR relied on a set of 60 Vbeta primers and 13 Jbeta primers. Repertoires were generated with immunoSEQ multiplex PCR, while TCRdb's copy carries only in-frame clones and drops some. The repertoire table contains about 20,000 clones. Sample: PBMCs. The receptors derive from a man aged 55-75 years in good health and CMV-seropositive.

The rearrangement uses TRBV5-1 and TRBJ1-1; possible D gene TRBD1, 6 bases. V was clipped by 1 base and J by 3 bases, with 16 bases between them. CDR1 is SGHRS and CDR2 is YFSETQ in the germline V gene. The CDR3 length is 16 residues. The CDR3 DNA reads as TGCGCCAGCAGCTTGAGTATCTCGGGGGGCTACACTGAAGCTTTCTTT. Translating it yields CASSLSISGGYTEAFF.

The rearrangement joins TRBV19 to TRBJ1-1, with TRBD1 matching over 7 bases. There are 12 residues in the CDR3. In germline, CDR1 is LNHDA, CDR2 SQIVND (reference sequence). The V and J ends lost 6 bases and 7 bases, in that order; junction bases with no gene match: 5. This chain's CDR3 is CASSTQGIEAFF. The CDR3 DNA reads as TGTGCCAGTAGCACACAGGGGATTGAAGCTTTCTTT.

V usage is TRBV18 and J usage is TRBJ1-1; D gene uncertain. This CDR3 spans 14 amino acids. Germline V gene lookup returns CDR1 KGHSH and CDR2 LQKENI. V lost 3 bases and J 1 base, leaving 9 bases between the germline ends. This CDR3 is CASSPRRENTEAFF. The CDR3 DNA reads as TGTGCCAGCTCACCTAGGAGGGAGAACACTGAAGCTTTCTTT.

The V gene is TRBV5-5, the J gene TRBJ2-7, with D maybe TRBD1 (6 bases). Germline lookup yields CDR1 SGHKS and CDR2 YYEKEE (reference sequence). V lost 0 bases and J lost 6, with 10 bases in between. The CDR3 extends over 13 amino acids. DNA of the CDR3: TGTGCCAGCAGCTTGGCAGGGGACCGCGAGCAGTACTTC. It encodes CASSLAGDREQYF.

This sequence joins TRBV5-6 and TRBJ1-5; D is uncertain. Germline lookup yields CDR1 SGHDT and CDR2 YYEEEE. Trimming pared 1 base from V and 1 base from J, leaving 6 bases between. This CDR3 contains 14 residues. In DNA form, the CDR3 reads TGTGCCAGCAGCTTGCCGGGAAGCAATCAGCCCCAGCATTTT. It is translated as CASSLPGSNQPQHF.

The V gene is TRBV5-1, the J gene TRBJ2-2; the match to TRBD2 covers 10 bases. Unmatched junction bases numbered 6, after V lost 5 bases and J lost 5 bases. This CDR3 is 15 amino acids long. In germline, CDR1 is SGHRS, CDR2 YFSETQ. The DNA for the CDR3 is TGCGCCAGCAGACTAGCGGGACTTGGTACCGGGGAGCTGTTTTTT. Residues: CASRLAGLGTGELFF.

V gene TRBV6-6 combines with J gene TRBJ2-7; 12 bases line up with TRBD2. Germline V gene lookup returns CDR1 MNHNY and CDR2 SVGAGI (reference sequence). The CDR3 has 15 amino acids. Germline trimming cut 5 bases from V and 6 bases from J; bases unmatched to any gene: 8. This chain's CDR3 is CASSPRLAGAREQYF. CDR3 in DNA: TGTGCCAGCAGTCCGAGACTAGCGGGGGCTCGCGAGCAGTACTTC.

This chain joins TRBV6-1 and TRBJ2-5; perhaps TRBD1 as D (7 bases). Germline CDR1 reads MNHNS; CDR2 reads SASEGT. The CDR3 is made up of 17 amino acids. Deletions cut 0 bases from V and 4 bases from J, with 18 bases between. CDR3 coding DNA: TGTGCCAGCAGTGAAGCGCCCTCACGGCAGGGGGGAGAGACCCAGTACTTC. It translates to CASSEAPSRQGGETQYF.

V is TRBV5-6 and J is TRBJ2-7, with D perhaps matching TRBD1 (6 bases). Germline assignment: CDR1 SGHDT and CDR2 YYEEEE. The CDR3 extends over 14 amino acids. Trimming took off 1 base at V and 2 bases at J, with 10 bases between the two ends. CDR3 in DNA: TGTGCCAGCAGCTTGTCAGGGGTCCCCTACGAGCAGTACTTC. Translated, it gives CASSLSGVPYEQYF. The entire variable domain, with the rest obtained from reference TRBV5-6 and TRBJ2-7, is as follows: DAGVTQSPTHLIKTRGQQVTLRCSPKSGHDTVSWYQQALGQGPQFIFQYYEEEERQRGNFPDRFSGHQFPNYSSELNVNALLLGDSALYLCASSLSGVPYEQYFGPGTRLTVT.

The chain is built from TRBV5-1 and TRBJ2-5, with unresolved D. The CDR3 is made up of 14 amino acids. The germline V and J ends were trimmed by 0 bases and 5 bases, with 11 bases remaining between them. Germline CDR1 reads SGHRS; CDR2 reads YFSETQ. The CDR3 loop reads CASSLGETRETQYF. CDR3 DNA: TGCGCCAGCAGCTTGGGAGAGACAAGGGAGACCCAGTACTTC.

The CDR3 DNA is TGTGCCAGCAGTGTGGCAGGGGACGTTGTTAATGAAAAACTGTTTTTT. Translated: CASSVAGDVVNEKLFF. The chain has TRBV6-1 and TRBJ1-4; a possible D gene is TRBD1 (6 bases). The germline gives CDR1 MNHNS, CDR2 SASEGT. CDR3 length equals 16 residues. V lost 4 bases to trimming and J lost 4 bases, with 16 bases between them.

The V call is TRBV2, the J call TRBJ1-1; D possibly corresponds to TRBD1 (5 bases). V dropped 6 bases and J dropped 1 base, with 9 bases sitting between them. The CDR3 totals 13 residues. The germline gives CDR1 SNHLY, CDR2 FYNNEI. The CDR3 sequence: CASRGQRNTEAFF. CDR3 DNA sequence: TGTGCCAGCAGGGGGCAAAGGAACACTGAAGCTTTCTTT.

The rearrangement joins TRBV5-1 to TRBJ1-1; D unclear. V gave up 2 bases and J gave up 0 bases, with 5 bases separating them. The CDR3 is 13 residues long. CDR1 and CDR2 (germline): SGHRS, YFSETQ. For the CDR3, the DNA is TGCGCCAGCAGCTTTAATATGAACACTGAAGCTTTCTTT. This encodes CASSFNMNTEAFF.

J is TRBJ1-5 and V is TRBV4-1; 8 nucleotides align to TRBD1. The CDR3 extends over 16 amino acids. Unmatched junction bases numbered 7, after V lost 1 base and J lost 5 bases. From germline, CDR1 is MGHRA and CDR2 YSYEKL. CDR3 bases: TGCGCCAGCAGCCAAGTAGCTCAGGGGGCTTATCAGCCCCAGCATTTT. Translated, it gives CASSQVAQGAYQPQHF.

This sequence joins TRBV11-1 and TRBJ2-2; TRBD2 agrees at 11 bases. V lost 4 bases, J lost 1 base, and 8 bases stayed unmatched. This CDR3 has 18 amino acids. Germline-derived CDR1 and CDR2 are SGHAT and FQDESV (reference sequence). The CDR3 sequence: CASSSILGTSGNTGELFF. Here the CDR3 DNA reads TGTGCCAGCAGCTCCATTTTAGGGACTAGCGGGAACACCGGGGAGCTGTTTTTT. The entire variable domain, with the rest obtained from reference TRBV11-1 and TRBJ2-2, is as follows: EAEVAQSPRYKITEKSQAVAFWCDPISGHATLYWYRQILGQGPELLVQFQDESVVDDSQLPKDRFSAERLKGVDSTLKIQPAELGDSAMYLCASSSILGTSGNTGELFFGEGSRLTVL.

The V and J genes are TRBV4-2 and TRBJ2-2; TRBD2 matches at 7 bases. With V trimmed by 4 bases and J by 0 bases, 2 bases remained unmatched. CDR1 and CDR2 (germline): LGHNA, YNFKEQ. The length of the CDR3 is 15 residues. CDR3 region: CASSPAGANTGELFF. The CDR3 DNA reads as TGTGCCAGCAGCCCGGCGGGGGCGAACACCGGGGAGCTGTTTTTT.

CDR3 amino acids: CASSGRGDGFYEQYF. Here the CDR3 DNA reads TGTGCCAGCAGCGGTCGGGGTGATGGGTTCTACGAGCAGTACTTC. J is TRBJ2-7 and V is TRBV6-1; D possibly corresponds to TRBD2 (5 bases). CDR1 and CDR2 from the germline V gene are MNHNS and SASEGT. The V end lost 6 bases, the J end lost 3 bases, and 18 bases lay between the germline ends. This CDR3 contains 15 residues.

This chain joins TRBV7-2 and TRBJ1-5, with a weak D call TRBD1 (5 bases). The CDR3 covers 14 residues. Germline V gene sequence: CDR1 SGHTA, CDR2 FQGNSA. Trimming removed 7 bases from V and 5 bases from J, with 15 bases in between. The CDR3 is CASNSGVGHQPQHF. CDR3 DNA sequence: TGTGCCAGCAACTCGGGGGTGGGTCATCAGCCCCAGCATTTT.

The chain carries TRBV20-1 and TRBJ1-4; D may be TRBD1 (5 bases). V was shortened by 6 bases and J by 7 bases, with 9 bases between the two germline ends. Germline CDR1 DFQATT, CDR2 SNEGSKA (reference sequence). The CDR3 sequence is 11 residues long. CDR3 DNA: TGCAGTGCGCCAGGGATTGAAAAACTGTTTTTT. Translating gives CSAPGIEKLFF.

The rearrangement links TRBV6-6 to TRBJ2-7; 7 bases match TRBD2. The junction had 0 bases not matched to a gene; V was cut back by 4 bases and J by 3 bases. This CDR3 is 12 amino acids long. Germline V gives CDR1 MNHNY, CDR2 SVGAGI (reference sequence). CDR3 loop: CASSWGGYEQYF. The CDR3 DNA reads TGTGCCAGCAGTTGGGGGGGCTACGAGCAGTACTTC.

The chain employs TRBV20-1 and TRBJ2-7; D perhaps matches TRBD1 (6 bases). In germline, CDR1 is DFQATT, CDR2 SNEGSKA (reference sequence). The CDR3 totals 11 residues. The V end was cut by 4 bases, the J end by 6 bases, with 10 bases between. The CDR3 loop is CSAITGLEQYF. CDR3 nucleotide sequence: TGCAGTGCTATTACAGGGCTCGAGCAGTACTTC.

The CDR3 region is CASSPRTGQIYEQYF. The CDR3 nucleotides read TGCGCCAGCAGTCCGAGGACAGGGCAGATCTACGAGCAGTACTTC. The V call is TRBV10-1, the J call TRBJ2-7, with TRBD1 identical over 8 bases. Germline assignment: CDR1 WNHNN and CDR2 SYGVQD (reference sequence). The CDR3 has 15 residues. V lost 5 bases and J lost 3; bases outside the gene matches: 9.

The chain is built from TRBV2 and TRBJ1-1, with D possibly being TRBD1 (6 bases). The CDR3 has 14 amino acids. The germline CDR1 and CDR2 sequences are SNHLY and FYNNEI. With 7 bases removed from V and 3 bases from J, the gap between germline ends came to 15 bases. The CDR3 protein is CASIQGYGDTEAFF. For the CDR3, the DNA is TGTGCCAGCATACAGGGTTATGGGGACACTGAAGCTTTCTTT.

The V gene is TRBV5-1, the J gene TRBJ2-6, with TRBD2 matching 8 bases. Unmatched junction bases numbered 10, after V lost 4 bases and J lost 4 bases. From germline, CDR1 is SGHRS and CDR2 YFSETQ. The CDR3 is 17 amino acids. CDR3 DNA: TGCGCCAGCAGCCCGCTGGCGGGAGGAGCCGGGGCCAACGTCCTGACTTTC. As protein: CASSPLAGGAGANVLTF. The whole variable domain, remainder taken from reference TRBV5-1 and TRBJ2-6, is KAGVTQTPRYLIKTRGQQVTLSCSPISGHRSVSWYQQTPGQGLQFLFEYFSETQRNKGNFPGRFSGRQFSNSRSEMNVSTLELGDSALYLCASSPLAGGAGANVLTFGAGSRLTVL.